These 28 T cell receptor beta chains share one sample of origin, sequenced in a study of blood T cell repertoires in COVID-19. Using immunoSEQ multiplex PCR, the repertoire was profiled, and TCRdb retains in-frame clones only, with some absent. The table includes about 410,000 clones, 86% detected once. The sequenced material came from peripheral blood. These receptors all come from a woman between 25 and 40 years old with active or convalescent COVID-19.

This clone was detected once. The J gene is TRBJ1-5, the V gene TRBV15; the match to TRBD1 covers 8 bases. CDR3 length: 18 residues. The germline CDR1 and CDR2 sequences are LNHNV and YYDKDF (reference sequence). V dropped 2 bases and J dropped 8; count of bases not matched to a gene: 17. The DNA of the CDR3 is TGTGCCACCAGCAGATTAACAGGGGGTAGGGGAGGAATGGAGCCCCAGCATTTT. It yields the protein CATSRLTGGRGGMEPQHF.

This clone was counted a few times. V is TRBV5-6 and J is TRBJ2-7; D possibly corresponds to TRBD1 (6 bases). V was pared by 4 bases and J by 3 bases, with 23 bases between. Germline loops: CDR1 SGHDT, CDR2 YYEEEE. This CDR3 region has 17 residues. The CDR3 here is CASSPGPSGALDYEQYF. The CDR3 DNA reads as TGTGCCAGCAGCCCGGGCCCATCAGGGGCCCTCGACTACGAGCAGTACTTC. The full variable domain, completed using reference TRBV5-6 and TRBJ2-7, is DAGVTQSPTHLIKTRGQQVTLRCSPKSGHDTVSWYQQALGQGPQFIFQYYEEEERQRGNFPDRFSGHQFPNYSSELNVNALLLGDSALYLCASSPGPSGALDYEQYFGPGTRLTVT.

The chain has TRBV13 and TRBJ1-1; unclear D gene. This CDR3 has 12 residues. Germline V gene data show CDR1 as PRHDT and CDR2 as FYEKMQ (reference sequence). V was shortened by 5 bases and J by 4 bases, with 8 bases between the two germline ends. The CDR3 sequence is CASSPGGTEAFF. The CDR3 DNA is TGTGCCAGCAGCCCAGGTGGCACTGAAGCTTTCTTT.

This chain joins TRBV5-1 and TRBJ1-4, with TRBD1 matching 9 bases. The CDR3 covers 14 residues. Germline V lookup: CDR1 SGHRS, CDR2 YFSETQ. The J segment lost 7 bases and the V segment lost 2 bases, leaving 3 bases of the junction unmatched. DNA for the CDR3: TGCGCCAGCAGCTTCACAGGGGGCAGTGAAAAACTGTTTTTT. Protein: CASSFTGGSEKLFF.

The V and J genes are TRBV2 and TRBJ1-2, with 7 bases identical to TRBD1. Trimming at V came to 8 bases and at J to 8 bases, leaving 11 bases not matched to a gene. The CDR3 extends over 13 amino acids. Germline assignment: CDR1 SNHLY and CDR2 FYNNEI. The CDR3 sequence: CASANPTGNGYTF. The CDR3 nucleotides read TGTGCCAGCGCAAACCCGACAGGGAACGGCTACACCTTC.

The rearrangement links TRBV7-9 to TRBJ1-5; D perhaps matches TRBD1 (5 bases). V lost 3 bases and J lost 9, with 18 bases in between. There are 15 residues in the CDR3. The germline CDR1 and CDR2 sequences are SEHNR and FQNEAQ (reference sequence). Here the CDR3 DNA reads TGTGCCAGCAGCTTGGATCAGGGTGCAGTGCGGCCCCAGCATTTT. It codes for CASSLDQGAVRPQHF.

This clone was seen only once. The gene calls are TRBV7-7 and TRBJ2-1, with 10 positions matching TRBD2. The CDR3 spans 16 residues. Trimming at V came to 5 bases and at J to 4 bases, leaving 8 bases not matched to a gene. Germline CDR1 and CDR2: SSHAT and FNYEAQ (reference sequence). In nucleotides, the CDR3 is TGTGCCAGCAGCCCGTCTTCTAGCGGGGGTTACAATGAGCAGTTCTTC. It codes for CASSPSSSGGYNEQFF.

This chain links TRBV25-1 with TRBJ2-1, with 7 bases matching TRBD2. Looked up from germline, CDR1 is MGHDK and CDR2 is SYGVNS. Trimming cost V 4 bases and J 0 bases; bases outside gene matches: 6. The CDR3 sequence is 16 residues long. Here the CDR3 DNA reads TGTGCCAGCAGTGGGTGGACTAGGAGCTCCTACAATGAGCAGTTCTTC. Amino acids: CASSGWTRSSYNEQFF.

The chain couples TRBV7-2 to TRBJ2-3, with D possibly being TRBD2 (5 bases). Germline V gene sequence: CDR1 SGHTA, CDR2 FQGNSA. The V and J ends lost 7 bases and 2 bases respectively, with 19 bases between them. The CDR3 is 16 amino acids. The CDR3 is CASTVGRTSITDTQYF. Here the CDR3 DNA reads TGTGCCAGCACCGTGGGTAGGACTTCCATCACAGATACGCAGTATTTT.

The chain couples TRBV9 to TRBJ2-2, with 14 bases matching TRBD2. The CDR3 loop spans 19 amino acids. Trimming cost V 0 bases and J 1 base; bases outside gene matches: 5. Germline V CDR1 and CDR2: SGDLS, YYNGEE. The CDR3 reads CASSVGLAGGLQNTGELFF. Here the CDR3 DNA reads TGTGCCAGCAGCGTAGGACTAGCGGGGGGGCTTCAGAACACCGGGGAGCTGTTTTTT.

The CDR3 sequence: CASSLVNVGQNYGYTF. In DNA form, the CDR3 reads TGTGCCAGCAGCTTAGTTAATGTAGGACAGAACTATGGCTACACCTTC. The rearrangement joins TRBV5-4 to TRBJ1-2, with TRBD1 as a possible D gene (6 bases). The CDR3 covers 16 residues. Germline lookup yields CDR1 SGHNT and CDR2 YYREEE (reference sequence). Trimming shortened V by 2 bases and J by 2 bases, and 16 bases separated the two germline ends.

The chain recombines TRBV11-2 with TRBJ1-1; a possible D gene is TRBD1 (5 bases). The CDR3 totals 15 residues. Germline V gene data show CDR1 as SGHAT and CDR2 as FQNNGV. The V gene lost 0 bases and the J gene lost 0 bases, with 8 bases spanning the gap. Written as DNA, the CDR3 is TGTGCCAGCAGCTTAGAAAGGACAATGAACACTGAAGCTTTCTTT. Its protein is CASSLERTMNTEAFF.

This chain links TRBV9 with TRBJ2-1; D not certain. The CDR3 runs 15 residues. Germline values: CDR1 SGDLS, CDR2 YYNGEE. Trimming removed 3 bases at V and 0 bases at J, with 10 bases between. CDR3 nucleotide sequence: TGTGCCAGCAGCGCTGGGCCTCGCTCCTACAATGAGCAGTTCTTC. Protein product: CASSAGPRSYNEQFF.

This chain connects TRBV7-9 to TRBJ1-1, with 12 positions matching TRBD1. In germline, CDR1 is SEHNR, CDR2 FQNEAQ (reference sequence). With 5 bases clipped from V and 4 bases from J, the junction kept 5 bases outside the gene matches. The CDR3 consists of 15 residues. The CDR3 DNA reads TGTGCCAGCAGCATACCGGGACAGGGGGCCACTGAAGCTTTCTTT. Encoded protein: CASSIPGQGATEAFF.

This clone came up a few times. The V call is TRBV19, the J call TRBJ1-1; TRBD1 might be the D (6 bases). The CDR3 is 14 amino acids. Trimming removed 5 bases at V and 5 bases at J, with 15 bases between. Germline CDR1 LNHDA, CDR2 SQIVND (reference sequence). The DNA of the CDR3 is TGTGCCAGTAGTGATTACAGGGAATGGACTGAAGCTTTCTTT. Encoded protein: CASSDYREWTEAFF.

CDR3 loop: CAISESGRGRSPLHF. Written as DNA, the CDR3 is TGTGCCATCAGTGAGTCGGGCAGGGGACGGTCACCCCTCCACTTT. The rearrangement joins TRBV10-3 to TRBJ1-6; possibly TRBD1 for D (6 bases). V was trimmed by 0 bases and J by 10 bases, leaving 13 bases between them. The germline V gene encodes CDR1 ENHRY and CDR2 SYGVKD. This CDR3 has 15 amino acids.

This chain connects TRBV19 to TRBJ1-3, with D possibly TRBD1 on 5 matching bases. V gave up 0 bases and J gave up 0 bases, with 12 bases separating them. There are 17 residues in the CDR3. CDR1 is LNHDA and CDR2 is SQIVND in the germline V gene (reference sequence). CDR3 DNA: TGTGCCAGTAGTATAGAACACGGCGGACACTCTGGAAACACCATATATTTT. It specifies CASSIEHGGHSGNTIYF.

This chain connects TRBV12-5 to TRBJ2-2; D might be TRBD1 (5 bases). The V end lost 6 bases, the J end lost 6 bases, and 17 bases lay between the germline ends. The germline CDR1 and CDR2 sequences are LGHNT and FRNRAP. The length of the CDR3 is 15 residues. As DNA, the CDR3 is TGTGCTAGTGGCCTTACAGGAGCACCTCCCGGGGAGCTGTTTTTT. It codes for CASGLTGAPPGELFF.

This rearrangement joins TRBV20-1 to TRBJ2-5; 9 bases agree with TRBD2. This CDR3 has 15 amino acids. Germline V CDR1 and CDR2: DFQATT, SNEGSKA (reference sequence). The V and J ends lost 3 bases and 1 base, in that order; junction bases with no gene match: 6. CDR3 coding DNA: TGCAGTGCTAGTATACAGCGGGGGGTCCAAGAGACCCAGTACTTC. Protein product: CSASIQRGVQETQYF.

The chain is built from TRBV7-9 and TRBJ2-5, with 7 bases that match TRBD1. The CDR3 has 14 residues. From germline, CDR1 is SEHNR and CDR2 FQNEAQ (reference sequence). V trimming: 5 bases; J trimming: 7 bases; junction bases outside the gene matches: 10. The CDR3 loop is CASSPPGTAPTQYF. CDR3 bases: TGTGCCAGCAGCCCCCCCGGGACAGCCCCGACCCAGTACTTC.

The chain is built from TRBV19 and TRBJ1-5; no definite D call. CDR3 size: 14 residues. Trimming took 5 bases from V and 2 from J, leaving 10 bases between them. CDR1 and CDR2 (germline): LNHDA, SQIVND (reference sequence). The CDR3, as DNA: TGTGCCAGTAGTCCGTTAGTAGGCAATCAGCCCCAGCATTTT. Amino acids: CASSPLVGNQPQHF.

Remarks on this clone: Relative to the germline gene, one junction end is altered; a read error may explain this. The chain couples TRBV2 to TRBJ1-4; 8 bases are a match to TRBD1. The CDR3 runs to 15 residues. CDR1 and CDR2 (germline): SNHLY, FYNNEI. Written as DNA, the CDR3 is TGTGCCAGCCGTGAAGTGCCAGGGGGCGGTGGAAAACTGTTTTTT. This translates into CASREVPGGGGKLFF.

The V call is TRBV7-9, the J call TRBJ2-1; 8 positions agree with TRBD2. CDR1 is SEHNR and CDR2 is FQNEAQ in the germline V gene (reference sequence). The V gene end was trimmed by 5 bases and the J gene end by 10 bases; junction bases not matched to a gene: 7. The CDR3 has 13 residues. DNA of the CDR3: TGTGCCAGCAGCCGGGAGCGGGAGTGGGAGCAGTTCTTC. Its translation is CASSREREWEQFF.

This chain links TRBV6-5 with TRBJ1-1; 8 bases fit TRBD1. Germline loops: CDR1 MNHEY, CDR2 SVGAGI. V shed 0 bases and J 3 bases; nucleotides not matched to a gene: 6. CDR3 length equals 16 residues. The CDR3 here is CASSYSSTGAYTEAFF. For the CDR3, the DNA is TGTGCCAGCAGTTACTCCTCGACAGGGGCGTACACTGAAGCTTTCTTT.

CDR3 DNA: TGTGCCAGCAGTCCGCGGACAGGCGCTGTCTATAATTCACCCCTCCACTTT. It yields the protein CASSPRTGAVYNSPLHF. The chain uses TRBV28 and TRBJ1-6; 7 positions match TRBD1. The CDR3 has 17 residues. Germline CDR1 MDHEN, CDR2 SYDVKM. Unmatched junction bases numbered 10, after V lost 5 bases and J lost 3 bases.

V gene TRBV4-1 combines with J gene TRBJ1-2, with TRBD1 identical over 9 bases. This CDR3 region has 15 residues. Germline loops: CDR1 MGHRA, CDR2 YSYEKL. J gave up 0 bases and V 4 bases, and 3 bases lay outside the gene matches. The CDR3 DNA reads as TGCGCCAGCAGCCCACGGGACAGGGCTAACTATGGCTACACCTTC. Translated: CASSPRDRANYGYTF.

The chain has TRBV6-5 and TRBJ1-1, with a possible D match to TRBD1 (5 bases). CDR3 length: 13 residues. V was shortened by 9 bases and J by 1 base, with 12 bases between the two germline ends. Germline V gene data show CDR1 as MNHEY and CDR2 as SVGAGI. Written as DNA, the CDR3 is TGTGCCAGTCTACAGGTCTCGAACACTGAAGCTTTCTTT. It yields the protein CASLQVSNTEAFF.

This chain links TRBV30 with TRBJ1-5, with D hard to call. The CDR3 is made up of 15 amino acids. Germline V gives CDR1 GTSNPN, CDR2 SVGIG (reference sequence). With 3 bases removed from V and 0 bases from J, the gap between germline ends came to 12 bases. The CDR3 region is CAWSSTLLSNQPQHF. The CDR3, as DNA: TGTGCCTGGAGCTCGACACTTCTTAGCAATCAGCCCCAGCATTTT.